The rows below give T cell receptor beta chains drawn from one sample of a study of T cells in Graves' hyperthyroidism and ophthalmopathy. In TCRdb, the multiplex PCR reads were re-called with MiXCR into one record per CDR3 protein. Found here are 410,000 or so distinct CDR3 sequences, roughly 14% of them singletons; the top ten hold less than 15%. Sequencing was performed on blood. The receptor source for this set is a man between 18 and 35 years old with Graves' ophthalmopathy. Each CDR3 is given with its conserved first and last residue. A D gene is named only where the DNA matches it firmly. Size is stated for part of the rows, as once, few or many counts, or as a class when the clone is expanded.

V: TRBV2; D: -; size: -; J: TRBJ1-5; DNA: TGTGCCAGCAGTGAACTCACAGGGTTCAATCAGCCCCAGCATTTT; CDR3: CASSELTGFNQPQHF
V: TRBV6-5; D: TRBD1; size: -; J: TRBJ1-1; DNA: TGTGCCAGCAGTTATCTGACAGGGGGTAGCACTGAAGCTTTCTTT; CDR3: CASSYLTGGSTEAFF
V: TRBV24-1; D: TRBD2; size: few; J: TRBJ2-1; DNA: TGTACCACCAGTGATCCCTCTAGCGGGGGCCCGGCCTACAATGAGCAGTTCTTC; CDR3: CTTSDPSSGGPAYNEQFF
V: TRBV7-2; D: TRBD1; size: many; J: TRBJ2-1; DNA: TGTGCCAGCAGCTCACGGGACAGCCACTACAATGAGCAGTTCTTC; CDR3: CASSSRDSHYNEQFF
V: TRBV7-8; D: -; size: many; J: TRBJ2-5; DNA: TGTGCCAGCAGCGCGAGGAAGCCGGGCTCTCAGCGGGAGACCCAGTACTTC; CDR3: CASSARKPGSQRETQYF
V: TRBV6-1; D: -; size: many; J: TRBJ2-1; DNA: TGTGCCAGCAGTTGGCGATCGCCCGGGGTATCCCCTTACAATGAGCAGTTCTTC; CDR3: CASSWRSPGVSPYNEQFF
V: TRBV24-1; D: -; size: -; J: TRBJ1-2; DNA: TGTGCCACCAGTGATCCTACAGGACTGACAGGTGGCTACACCTTC; CDR3: CATSDPTGLTGGYTF
V: TRBV3-1; D: TRBD2; size: many; J: TRBJ2-7; DNA: TGTGCCAGCAGCCCGGCTAGCGGCTCCTACGAGCAGTACTTC; CDR3: CASSPASGSYEQYF
V: TRBV11-2; D: -; size: many; J: TRBJ2-5; DNA: TGTGCCAGCAGCTGGGGGTTTATGCGGCCAGAGACCCAGTACTTC; CDR3: CASSWGFMRPETQYF
V: TRBV11-2; D: TRBD2; size: few; J: TRBJ2-1; DNA: TGTGCCAGCAGCCCCGGGACTAGCGGGGATGAGCAGTTCTTC; CDR3: CASSPGTSGDEQFF
V: TRBV6-4; D: -; size: few; J: TRBJ2-7; DNA: TGTGCCAGCAGCGGGTCGGCGGGGTACGAGCAGTACTTC; CDR3: CASSGSAGYEQYF
V: TRBV6-1; D: -; size: -; J: TRBJ2-7; DNA: TGTGCCAGCAGTGAAGCGGCTACTTCCTACAACGAGCAGTACTTC; CDR3: CASSEAATSYNEQYF
V: TRBV29-1; D: -; size: few; J: TRBJ2-2; DNA: TGCAGCGGTCTGGGGCGGGTAGGCGGGGAGCTGTTTTTT; CDR3: CSGLGRVGGELFF
V: TRBV27; D: -; size: many; J: TRBJ2-5; DNA: TGTGCCAGCGGCCTTCCCAGTACCCAGTACTTC; CDR3: CASGLPSTQYF
V: TRBV6-5; D: -; size: -; J: TRBJ2-7; DNA: TGTGCCAGCAGTTACTCGACGGGACCCTCCTACGAGCAGTACTTC; CDR3: CASSYSTGPSYEQYF
V: TRBV6-2/TRBV6-3; D: -; size: -; J: TRBJ2-1; DNA: TGTGCCAGCAGGAGTCCCAATGAGCAGTTCTTC; CDR3: CASRSPNEQFF
V: TRBV29-1; D: -; size: -; J: TRBJ1-3; DNA: TGCAGCGTTGAATCACTCCCCTCCCGGACCATATATTTT; CDR3: CSVESLPSRTIYF
V: TRBV7-2; D: TRBD2; size: -; J: TRBJ2-1; DNA: TGTGCCAGCAGCTTATTTTTTCTAGCGGGGGGGGAGGGGGGGGGTGAGCAGTTCTTC; CDR3: CASSLFFLAGGEGGGEQFF
V: TRBV3-1; D: -; size: many; J: TRBJ1-1; DNA: TGTGCCAGCAGCCAAGATGTGGGAGGCACTGAAGCTTTCTTT; CDR3: CASSQDVGGTEAFF
V: TRBV29-1; D: -; size: many; J: TRBJ2-3; DNA: TGCAGCGTTGCAGAGGGCACAGATACGCAGTATTTT; CDR3: CSVAEGTDTQYF
V: TRBV3-1; D: -; size: many; J: TRBJ2-5; DNA: TGTGCCAGCAGCCAACGCGGGGACAGAGCAACCCAGTACTTC; CDR3: CASSQRGDRATQYF
V: TRBV10-3; D: -; size: few; J: TRBJ2-2; DNA: TGTGCCATCAGTGATGTGACGAACACCGGGGAGCTGTTTTTT; CDR3: CAISDVTNTGELFF
V: TRBV27; D: TRBD1; size: few; J: TRBJ1-1; DNA: TGTGCCAGTCGTCACAGGGGCACTGAAGCTTTCTTT; CDR3: CASRHRGTEAFF
V: TRBV11-3; D: TRBD2; size: -; J: TRBJ2-5; DNA: TGTGCCAGCAGCCACCGGACTAGCGGGAGCCAAGAGACCCAGTACTTC; CDR3: CASSHRTSGSQETQYF
V: TRBV6-1; D: -; size: -; J: TRBJ1-1; DNA: TGTGCCACGCGGGACACTGAAGCTTTCTTT; CDR3: CATRDTEAFF
V: TRBV12-3/TRBV12-4; D: -; size: -; J: TRBJ2-7; DNA: TGTGCCAGCAGTTTAGCGCGGCGCGGGCAGTACTTC; CDR3: CASSLARRGQYF
V: TRBV3-1; D: -; size: -; J: TRBJ2-5; DNA: TGTGCCAGCAGCCAAGACCAAGGCCGCCAAGAGACCCAGTACTTC; CDR3: CASSQDQGRQETQYF
V: TRBV5-1; D: TRBD2; size: few; J: TRBJ2-3; DNA: TGCGCCAGCAGCTTGGTGGGGGGAGGGACCACAGATACGCAGTATTTT; CDR3: CASSLVGGGTTDTQYF